This paragraph covers one TCR beta chain sequence. The antigen it recognizes is unknown. The sample holds no much larger clone one base away, and base qualities are not on file. The sample is drawn from a study of shared clonotypes between healthy human individuals (TCRdb year 2020). Regarding the study in general: Two women and three men aged 18 to 49 years were included in the cohort. For each donor, CD4 naive and CD4 memory were each run on three plates, CD8 naive on two plates, and CD8 memory on one plate. To estimate repertoire size and how much clonotypes are shared between individuals, the study performed deep sequencing of blood TCR repertoires from a few healthy adults. Per donor, leukapheresis produced somewhere between about 0.9 and 9 billion PBMCs. To increase sequencing depth and limit assay-specific biases, TCR repertoire library preparation and sequencing were carried out by different laboratories using diverse techniques. Study-wide conclusions, independent of this receptor: Estimated clonotype richness was generally larger for naive than for memory subsets. Sharing across several donors was observed for around 5% of naive CD4, 3% to 3.5% of naive CD8, 2% to 2.5% of memory CD4, and roughly 0.4% of memory CD8 clonotypes. Higher generation probabilities were observed for clonotypes shared by all four sorted-subset donors than for non-shared clonotypes. Even with the large sequencing depth, rarefaction of the sorted-subset datasets indicated that sequencing was incomplete. Based on pairwise subsampling, the degree of clonotype sharing among donors was expected to be affected by sequencing depth. Because the study included a small number of donors, the genetic and exposure-history diversity represented was limited. Only blood was sampled, and tissue TCR repertoires likely differ from those in blood.

CD8 naive samples were CD45RO-negative cells positively selected for CCR7, giving a CD45RA+CCR7+ population that excluded TemRA cells. Healthy HIV-negative adults with no recently reported acute infections or vaccinations were included as donors. Every donor was a Caucasian adult residing in Nashville, Tennessee, USA. Blood was collected by leukapheresis, and PBMCs were isolated by Ficoll-Histopaque density gradient centrifugation and then cryopreserved in liquid nitrogen vapor phase. Analytical flow cytometry was used to check the purity and quantity of every magnetically sorted T cell population. Genomic DNA was isolated from every sorted fraction and measured by UV absorbance on a Nanodrop 2000c. The CDR3 measures 15 amino acids from cysteine to phenylalanine. Only the CDR3 part of the read is kept: 45 bases, read in frame from the first base. The germline V gene supplies CDR1 MNHNS and CDR2 SASEGT. V sheds 3 bases and J sheds 5 bases, leaving 17 bases between their ends.

Using the deep immunoSEQ assay, multiplex PCR amplified TCR CDR3 regions from genomic DNA. Genomic DNA extracted from each cell subset was distributed evenly over all wells of several immunoSEQ 96-well plates, and each plate served as one replicate. For sorted subsets, each replicate PCR was loaded with 200 ng genomic DNA, equivalent to some 27,000 T cell genomes. The purified libraries were quantified using a Qubit 3.0 fluorometer, sized with a Bioanalyzer 2100, and then quantified again using the KAPA Library Quantification kit. Each immunoSEQ 96-well plate was sequenced on its own single-read 150-cycle Illumina NextSeq 550 flow cell. As for how the authors treated the data: Because the immunoSEQ output included only junctional sequences and no quality scores, the filtering could not be the same as the filtering used for full-length reads. Sequences were annotated with PyIR, a Python wrapper for IgBLAST v1.9, using IMGT germline references to assign V/J genes and CDR3. Reads were filtered out if the reads had weak V/J assignments (E-value above 1e-6), no CDR3, stop codons, out-of-frame junctions, or ambiguous translated residues. V3J clonotypes were defined by identical inferred V gene, J gene, and CDR3 amino acid sequence. Percentage overlap between repertoires was calculated by dividing the number of shared unique clonotypes by the size of the smaller repertoire. Three approaches were used to assess repertoire richness: RTK rarefaction, the Chao1 estimator, and Recon v2.1 estimates of unobserved clonotypes. For all TCRbeta clonotypes obtained by the gDNA method from several donors, generation probabilities were computed with OLGA. Here the immuneACCESS table is served through TCRdb, limited to in-frame sequences with V and J called. Missing clones are a known gap in these copies; in checked studies unresolved V genes cover under half, and the rest lacks a known reason. V and J calls plus clone size are reproduced from that table; the DNA served to infer D and trimming. In this sample the table shows roughly 1,800,000 clones, roughly 94% of which occur a single time. Clones ranked in the top ten supply 1.2% of the sample.

Specimen: naive CD8+ T cells sorted from blood. The sample's cell subset or site, from its label and the paper: CD45RA+CCR7+. This clonotype was obtained from a man between 18 and 35 years old in good health. This chain is built from TRBV6-1 and TRBJ2-7, with no confident D gene call. The CDR3 region: CASSDIGPFSHEQYF. The base sequence is TGTGCCAGCAGTGACATCGGCCCCTTTAGTCACGAGCAGTACTTC.